What follows describes a single T cell receptor beta chain. This record comes from a study of blood T cell repertoires in COVID-19. Study information: The United States, Italy and Spain supplied acute and convalescent COVID-19 samples. PBMCs, B-cell-depleted T cells, or T cells were the source of the cDNA or gDNA that made up the material.

Germline CDR1 reads LGHDT; CDR2 reads YNNKEL (reference sequence). This CDR3 region has 14 residues. V lost 0 bases and J 6 bases, leaving 12 bases between the germline ends. Some clones are missing from TCRdb's copy, which holds only in-frame ones; the method was immunoSEQ multiplex PCR. The data show under 200,000 clones, with about nine tenths seen just once and 0.78% held by the top ten. The rearrangement joins TRBV3-1 (or the pseudogene TRBV3-2) to TRBJ2-7; weak D call: TRBD2 (6 bases). The receptor comes from a woman in her 70s with acute or convalescent COVID-19. The sequenced material came from peripheral blood. The CDR3 DNA is TGTGCCAGCAGCCAAGATCCGACTAGAGCCGAGCAGTACTTC. Its protein product is CASSQDPTRAEQYF.